One and the same sample provided the 29 T cell receptor beta chains below, sequenced in a study of blood T cell repertoires in COVID-19. Measured with immunoSEQ multiplex PCR; TCRdb has only the in-frame clones, and not every one. The table shows roughly 70,000 clones, with nearly 90% occurring only once. Material: peripheral blood. These receptors were collected from a woman between 45 and 65 years old with active COVID-19.

V usage is TRBV7-9 and J usage is TRBJ1-2; 9 bases fit TRBD1. With V trimmed by 3 bases and J by 4 bases, 6 bases remained unmatched. Germline CDR1 SEHNR, CDR2 FQNEAQ (reference sequence). The length of the CDR3 is 15 residues. CDR3 amino acids: CASSFRDRVFYGYTF. The DNA for the CDR3 is TGTGCCAGCAGCTTCCGGGACAGGGTATTCTATGGCTACACCTTC. Complete variable domain (other parts from reference TRBV7-9 and TRBJ1-2): DTGVSQNPRHKITKRGQNVTFRCDPISEHNRLYWYRQTLGQGPEFLTYFQNEAQLEKSRLLSDRFSAERPKGSFSTLEIQRTEQGDSAMYLCASSFRDRVFYGYTFGSGTRLTVV.

V is TRBV7-3 and J is TRBJ2-3; 8 bases align to TRBD2. Germline V lookup: CDR1 SGHTA, CDR2 FQGTGA. V gave up 1 base and J gave up 5 bases; unmatched junction bases: 5. The CDR3 contains 15 residues. The CDR3: CASSLIGLAGDTQYF. The CDR3 DNA follows: TGTGCCAGCAGCTTAATCGGGCTAGCGGGAGATACGCAGTATTTT.

The chain employs TRBV3-1 (or the pseudogene TRBV3-2) and TRBJ2-5, with TRBD2 matching 7 bases. Trimming at V came to 0 bases and at J to 1 base, leaving 8 bases not matched to a gene. This CDR3 contains 17 residues. The germline V gene encodes CDR1 LGHDT and CDR2 YNNKEL (reference sequence). CDR3 sequence (DNA): TGTGCCAGCAGCCAAGATCGCGGACTAGGGAGCCAAGAGACCCAGTACTTC. Protein product: CASSQDRGLGSQETQYF.

This clone was observed once. The rearrangement uses TRBV5-1 and TRBJ2-7, with 9 bases that match TRBD2. This CDR3 comprises 14 residues. The J segment lost 5 bases and the V segment lost 9 bases, leaving 12 bases of the junction unmatched. Germline V CDR1 and CDR2: SGHRS, YFSETQ. The CDR3 here is CATQAGTSNDEQYF. CDR3 nucleotides: TGCGCCACCCAAGCCGGGACTAGCAACGACGAGCAGTACTTC.

The chain is built from TRBV30 and TRBJ2-3; 9 bases line up with TRBD2. Germline V gives CDR1 GTSNPN, CDR2 SVGIG (reference sequence). This CDR3 spans 16 amino acids. The ends lost 5 bases at V and 1 base at J; junction bases unmatched: 10. This CDR3 reads CAWGGVAGVGTDTQYF. Written as DNA, the CDR3 is TGTGCCTGGGGGGGAGTAGCGGGAGTCGGCACAGATACGCAGTATTTT.

V and J are TRBV5-1 and TRBJ2-3; tentatively, D is TRBD1 (5 bases). V was pared by 4 bases and J by 1 base, with 13 bases between. From germline, CDR1 is SGHRS and CDR2 YFSETQ. The CDR3 is 15 amino acids. The CDR3 here is CASSMQGFGTDTQYF. CDR3 in DNA: TGCGCCAGCAGCATGCAGGGATTCGGCACAGATACGCAGTATTTT.

V is TRBV7-3 and J is TRBJ1-2, with D perhaps TRBD1 (5 bases). CDR3 size: 13 residues. Per germline, CDR1 SGHTA and CDR2 FQGTGA. V lost 1 base, J lost 7 bases, and 10 bases lay in between. CDR3 coding DNA: TGTGCCAGCAGCTTAATTGCGGGGACTGGCTACACCTTC. This encodes CASSLIAGTGYTF.

This chain connects TRBV28 to TRBJ1-2; D remains unclear. V was trimmed by 3 bases and J by 8 bases, leaving 13 bases between them. The CDR3 is made up of 13 amino acids. The germline gives CDR1 MDHEN, CDR2 SYDVKM. Here the CDR3 reads CASSFGSARGYTF. CDR3 nucleotide sequence: TGTGCCAGCAGTTTTGGGTCAGCCAGGGGCTACACCTTC.

This clone occurred a few times. The chain employs TRBV9 and TRBJ1-3; 9 bases fit TRBD1. Trimming at V came to 4 bases and at J to 8 bases, leaving 10 bases not matched to a gene. The CDR3 length is 15 residues. From germline, CDR1 is SGDLS and CDR2 YYNGEE. The CDR3 is CASSQTGGPGDTIYF. CDR3 DNA: TGTGCCAGCAGCCAAACAGGGGGCCCGGGAGACACCATATATTTT.

This chain uses TRBV11-3 with TRBJ2-3, with D perhaps TRBD1 (5 bases). Trimming removed 5 bases at V and 2 bases at J, with 11 bases between. CDR1 and CDR2 from the germline V gene are SGHNT and YENEEA. The CDR3 contains 14 residues. The CDR3 reads CASSPDSNTDTQYF. Written as DNA, the CDR3 is TGTGCCAGCAGCCCCGACAGCAACACAGATACGCAGTATTTT.

In regard to this clone: This specimen includes other DNA sequences encoding the same CDR3. V is TRBV5-1 and J is TRBJ2-1; TRBD2 might be the D (6 bases). The V end was cut by 2 bases, the J end by 8 bases, with 14 bases between. This CDR3 has 14 residues. Germline V gene lookup returns CDR1 SGHRS and CDR2 YFSETQ. CDR3 bases: TGCGCCAGCAGCTTAGGCCTAGCGAGCGATGAGCAGTTCTTC. This codes for CASSLGLASDEQFF. Drawing the rest from reference TRBV5-1 and TRBJ2-1, the complete variable domain is KAGVTQTPRYLIKTRGQQVTLSCSPISGHRSVSWYQQTPGQGLQFLFEYFSETQRNKGNFPGRFSGRQFSNSRSEMNVSTLELGDSALYLCASSLGLASDEQFFGPGTRLTVL.

V gene TRBV5-1 combines with J gene TRBJ2-1; D gene uncertain. Trimming stripped 0 bases from V and 4 bases from J, with 11 bases between. This CDR3 contains 15 residues. Germline V gene lookup returns CDR1 SGHRS and CDR2 YFSETQ. CDR3 loop: CASSLGSSSYNEQFF. The CDR3 DNA sequence: TGCGCCAGCAGCTTGGGTTCGTCCAGTTACAATGAGCAGTTCTTC.

The chain combines TRBV7-3 with TRBJ2-7, with 9 bases identical to TRBD1. The J segment lost 1 base and the V segment lost 0 bases, leaving 1 base of the junction unmatched. This CDR3 spans 15 amino acids. CDR1 SGHTA and CDR2 FQGTGA come from the germline V gene. CDR3 DNA sequence: TGTGCCAGCAGCTTAACAGGGACAGGGTCCTACGAGCAGTACTTC. Translating gives CASSLTGTGSYEQYF.

This chain links TRBV3-1 (or the pseudogene TRBV3-2) with TRBJ1-1, with TRBD1 matching over 7 bases. V lost 4 bases, J lost 2 bases, and 7 bases stayed unmatched. The CDR3 spans 15 residues. Looked up from germline, CDR1 is LGHDT and CDR2 is YNNKEL (reference sequence). CDR3 loop: CASSRTGTVNTEAFF. The CDR3 nucleotides read TGTGCCAGCAGCCGAACCGGGACAGTTAACACTGAAGCTTTCTTT.

The rearrangement joins TRBV2 to TRBJ2-1; 15 bases map to TRBD2. The V gene's germline CDR1 is SNHLY and CDR2 FYNNEI. V shed 7 bases and J 9 bases; nucleotides not matched to a gene: 13. This CDR3 is 17 amino acids long. The CDR3 DNA follows: TGTGCCAGCATCCGTCCGGGACTAGCGGGAGGTGCCGGTGAGCAGTTCTTC. Translation: CASIRPGLAGGAGEQFF.

The rearrangement uses TRBV2 and TRBJ1-2; the D is unclear. V was clipped by 6 bases and J by 4 bases, with 12 bases between them. CDR3 length: 13 amino acids. Germline CDR1 and CDR2: SNHLY and FYNNEI. CDR3 in amino acids: CASSQRTFYGYTF. The CDR3 region has the DNA TGTGCCAGCAGCCAAAGGACTTTCTATGGCTACACCTTC.

This chain connects TRBV5-1 to TRBJ1-2; TRBD1 matches 8 bases. CDR1 SGHRS and CDR2 YFSETQ come from the germline V gene. J was trimmed by 2 bases and V by 4 bases; bases with no gene match: 7. There are 15 residues in the CDR3. As DNA, the CDR3 is TGCGCCAGCAGCGCAACTCAGGGGGCCAACTATGGCTACACCTTC. Translation gives CASSATQGANYGYTF. Full variable domain (remainder filled in from reference TRBV5-1 and TRBJ1-2): KAGVTQTPRYLIKTRGQQVTLSCSPISGHRSVSWYQQTPGQGLQFLFEYFSETQRNKGNFPGRFSGRQFSNSRSEMNVSTLELGDSALYLCASSATQGANYGYTFGSGTRLTVV.

Points on this clone: Compared with germline, one end of the junction differs, possibly owing to a read error. The chain carries TRBV11-2 and TRBJ1-2; TRBD1 agrees at 8 bases. The CDR3 is made up of 13 amino acids. CDR1 and CDR2 from the germline V gene are SGHAT and FQNNGV. In nucleotides, the CDR3 is TGTGCCAGCAGCGTAGACAGGGGACGTGGCTACACCTTC. Translating it yields CASSVDRGRGYTF.

The rearrangement joins TRBV19 to TRBJ2-3; 7 nucleotides match TRBD1. This CDR3 region has 15 residues. Germline-derived CDR1 and CDR2 are LNHDA and SQIVND (reference sequence). V shed 5 bases, J shed 2 bases, and the junction held 7 bases outside the gene matches. CDR3 region: CASSGRTGDTDTQYF. DNA of the CDR3: TGTGCCAGTAGTGGCAGAACAGGGGACACAGATACGCAGTATTTT.

The rearrangement links TRBV5-1 to TRBJ1-6; possible D gene TRBD1, 6 bases. The CDR3 is 15 residues long. The V gene's germline CDR1 is SGHRS and CDR2 YFSETQ. Trimming left V 0 bases short and J 12 bases short, with 16 bases between. This CDR3 is CASSLAEQGSGPLHF. The CDR3 nucleotides read TGCGCCAGCAGCTTGGCCGAACAGGGCAGCGGACCCCTCCACTTT.

The rearrangement joins TRBV7-3 to TRBJ2-1; D might be TRBD2 (6 bases). This CDR3 contains 14 residues. Germline V lookup: CDR1 SGHTA, CDR2 FQGTGA. Trimming removed 5 bases from V and 7 bases from J, with 15 bases in between. CDR3 protein: CASSPRLGVNEQFF. The CDR3 nucleotides are TGTGCCAGCAGCCCCAGACTAGGGGTAAATGAGCAGTTCTTC. The whole variable domain, remainder taken from reference TRBV7-3 and TRBJ2-1, is GAGVSQTPSNKVTEKGKYVELRCDPISGHTALYWYRQSLGQGPEFLIYFQGTGAADDSGLPNDRFFAVRPEGSVSTLKIQRTERGDSAVYLCASSPRLGVNEQFFGPGTRLTVL.

As DNA, the CDR3 is TGTGCCAGCAGCCGGGACAGAAGCTCTGGAAACACCATATATTTT. Amino acid sequence: CASSRDRSSGNTIYF. V gene TRBV7-7 combines with J gene TRBJ1-3; 7 bases fit TRBD1. The CDR3 extends over 15 amino acids. Germline values: CDR1 SSHAT, CDR2 FNYEAQ (reference sequence). The trim removed 5 bases at V and 0 bases at J, leaving 4 bases unmatched.

The chain uses TRBV15 and TRBJ2-1, with 8 bases fitting TRBD2. V shed 2 bases and J 3 bases; nucleotides not matched to a gene: 9. CDR3 length equals 17 residues. The germline V gene encodes CDR1 LNHNV and CDR2 YYDKDF (reference sequence). In nucleotides, the CDR3 is TGTGCCACCAGCAGACCCAGTCGGAGCGGGGGCTACAATGAGCAGTTCTTC. This codes for CATSRPSRSGGYNEQFF.

The chain has TRBV7-9 and TRBJ2-3, with D perhaps TRBD2 (6 bases). Trimming pared 5 bases from V and 4 bases from J, leaving 19 bases between. Germline V gene lookup returns CDR1 SEHNR and CDR2 FQNEAQ (reference sequence). This CDR3 is 16 amino acids long. Written as DNA, the CDR3 is TGTGCCAGCAGCAAGCTTGCGACTAGAGATGCAGATACGCAGTATTTT. Its translation is CASSKLATRDADTQYF.

The CDR3 is CASSPPGLGGQETQYF. The CDR3 DNA reads as TGTGCCAGCTCACCACCCGGGTTGGGGGGACAAGAGACCCAGTACTTC. This chain joins TRBV18 and TRBJ2-5; D perhaps matches TRBD2 (6 bases). With 0 bases removed from V and 2 bases from J, the gap between germline ends came to 13 bases. CDR1 and CDR2 from the germline V gene are KGHSH and LQKENI. The length of the CDR3 is 16 residues.

The chain joins TRBV9 to TRBJ2-5, with a tentative D call TRBD2 (6 bases). Per germline, CDR1 SGDLS and CDR2 YYNGEE. V lost 4 bases to trimming and J lost 0 bases, with 16 bases between them. CDR3 length: 16 amino acids. DNA of the CDR3: TGTGCCAGCAGCCCATCCGGGACTTCGTACCAAGAGACCCAGTACTTC. This encodes CASSPSGTSYQETQYF.

The rearrangement joins TRBV7-9 to TRBJ2-7; D possibly corresponds to TRBD1 (5 bases). The CDR3 runs 16 residues. Germline V gives CDR1 SEHNR, CDR2 FQNEAQ (reference sequence). With 5 bases removed from V and 2 bases from J, the gap between germline ends came to 19 bases. The CDR3 here is CASSAVGGAATYEQYF. DNA for the CDR3: TGTGCCAGCAGCGCGGTAGGTGGGGCGGCGACCTACGAGCAGTACTTC.

The chain uses TRBV28 and TRBJ1-2; maybe TRBD1 (5 bases). The CDR3 spans 13 residues. Trimming shortened V by 3 bases and J by 3 bases, and 8 bases separated the two germline ends. The germline V gene encodes CDR1 MDHEN and CDR2 SYDVKM. Here the CDR3 DNA reads TGTGCCAGCAGTTTGGACAAAGACTATGGCTACACCTTC. Translated: CASSLDKDYGYTF.

This clone was counted a single time. This chain joins TRBV23-1 and TRBJ2-3; 7 bases map to TRBD2. TRBV23-1 is identified as an open reading frame with a role that is uncertain. V dropped 4 bases and J dropped 1; count of bases not matched to a gene: 17. The CDR3 runs 19 residues. CDR3 region: CASSPDLTPTRGGTDTQYF. CDR3 sequence (DNA): TGCGCCAGCAGTCCAGACCTGACACCTACACGGGGGGGCACAGATACGCAGTATTTT.